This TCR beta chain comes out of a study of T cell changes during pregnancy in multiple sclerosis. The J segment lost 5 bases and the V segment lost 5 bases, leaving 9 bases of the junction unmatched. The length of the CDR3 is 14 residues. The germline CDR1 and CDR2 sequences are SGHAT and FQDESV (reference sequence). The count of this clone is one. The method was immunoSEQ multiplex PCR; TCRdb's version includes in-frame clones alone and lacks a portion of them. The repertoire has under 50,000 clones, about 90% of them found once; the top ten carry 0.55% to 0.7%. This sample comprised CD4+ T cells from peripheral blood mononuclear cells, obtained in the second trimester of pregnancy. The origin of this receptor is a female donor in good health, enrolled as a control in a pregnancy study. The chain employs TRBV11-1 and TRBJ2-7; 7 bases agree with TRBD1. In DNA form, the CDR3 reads TGTGCCAGCAGCACCCACCGACAGGGTCACGAGCAGTACTTC. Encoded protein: CASSTHRQGHEQYF.